This T cell receptor (beta chain) was retrieved from a study of Ad26.COV2.S vaccination and SARS-CoV-2 variants. As for the study in general: Participants got Ad26.COV2.S intramuscularly, once or twice 56 days apart.

Study conclusions and caveats: Across vaccine and placebo recipients, the breadth of non-spike TCRs was similar.

Treatment given: some 20 received Ad26.COV2.S at low or high dose, single or two shots; about 5 received placebo; per-sample allocation not given. Sampling occurred on day 63 after the first vaccine or placebo injection. Sequencing was performed with immunoSEQ multiplex PCR; in TCRdb, only in-frame clones are kept and a portion is missing. Among a few hundred thousand clones listed, around 82% were seen once. This clone came up a few times. Its antigen is not known. This clonotype was sampled from a person between 18 and 60 years old who received the Ad26.COV2.S COVID-19 vaccine or a placebo. The material was peripheral blood, obtained in a trial of Ad26.COV2.S vaccine versus placebo.

CDR3 protein: CASSFSMNTEAFF. The CDR3 DNA follows: TGTGCCAGCAGCTTTAGTATGAACACTGAAGCTTTCTTT. This sequence joins TRBV27 and TRBJ1-1; D is uncertain. V lost 6 bases, J lost 0 bases, and 8 bases lay in between. Germline V CDR1 and CDR2: MNHEY, SMNVEV (reference sequence). The length of the CDR3 is 13 residues.